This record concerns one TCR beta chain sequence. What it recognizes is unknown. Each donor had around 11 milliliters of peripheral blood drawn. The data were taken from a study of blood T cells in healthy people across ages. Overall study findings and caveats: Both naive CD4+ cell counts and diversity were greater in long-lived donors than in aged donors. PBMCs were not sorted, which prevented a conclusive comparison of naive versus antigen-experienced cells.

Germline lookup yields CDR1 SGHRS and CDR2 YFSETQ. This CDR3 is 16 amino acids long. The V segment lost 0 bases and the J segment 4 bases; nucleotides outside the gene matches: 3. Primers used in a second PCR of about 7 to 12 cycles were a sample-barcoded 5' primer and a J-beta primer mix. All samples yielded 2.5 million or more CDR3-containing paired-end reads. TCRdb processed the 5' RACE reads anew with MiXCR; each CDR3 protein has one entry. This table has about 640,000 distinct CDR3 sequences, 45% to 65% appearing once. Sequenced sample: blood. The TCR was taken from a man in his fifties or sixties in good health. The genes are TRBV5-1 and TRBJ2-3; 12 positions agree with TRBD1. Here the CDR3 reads CASSLEGQGAADTQYF. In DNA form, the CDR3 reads TGCGCCAGCAGCTTGGAGGGACAGGGGGCTGCAGATACGCAGTATTTT.